Presented here are 27 T cell receptor beta chains from one specimen sequenced in a study of blood T cell repertoires in COVID-19. Assay used: immunoSEQ multiplex PCR; TCRdb lists only in-frame clones, some missing. The sample holds about 140,000 clones, about 74% seen once. Source material: peripheral blood. These receptor sequences come from a man aged 50 to 59 with acute or convalescent COVID-19.

This clone was observed a single time. The genes are TRBV5-1 and TRBJ2-5; TRBD2 agrees at 15 bases. V lost 4 bases and J lost 2; bases outside the gene matches: 6. The CDR3 is 17 amino acids. CDR1 and CDR2 from the germline V gene are SGHRS and YFSETQ. The CDR3 DNA follows: TGCGCCAGCAGCCTCGGGACTAGCGGGGGGCAACAAGAGACCCAGTACTTC. Translated, it gives CASSLGTSGGQQETQYF.

This clone showed up just a few times. This chain connects TRBV6-5 to TRBJ1-2; 10 bases match TRBD1. V shed 6 bases and J 7 bases; nucleotides not matched to a gene: 5. The CDR3 runs 13 residues. Per the germline V gene, CDR1 is MNHEY and CDR2 is SVGAGI. The CDR3 nucleotides are TGTGCCAGCAGGGACGACAGGGGGCCTGGCTACACCTTC. Encoded protein: CASRDDRGPGYTF.

This chain joins TRBV14 and TRBJ2-5, with TRBD1 identical over 7 bases. CDR3 size: 16 residues. The V gene's germline CDR1 is SGHDN and CDR2 FVKESK. Trimming took 4 bases from V and 2 from J; bases not matched to a gene: 10. CDR3 DNA: TGTGCCAGCAGCCCAGAACAGGGGCGAATTCAAGAGACCCAGTACTTC. Amino acids: CASSPEQGRIQETQYF.

V gene TRBV10-2 combines with J gene TRBJ1-1; D is perhaps TRBD1 (5 bases). The CDR3 has 16 amino acids. Germline CDR1 WSHSY, CDR2 SAAADI. Between the trimmed V and J ends, which lost 3 bases and 4 bases, there was a span of 18 bases. CDR3 region: CASSDLRGATLTEAFF. In DNA, the CDR3 is TGCGCCAGCAGTGATTTAAGGGGTGCTACCCTCACTGAAGCTTTCTTT.

The chain is built from TRBV5-1 and TRBJ2-3; D is ambiguous. CDR1 is SGHRS, CDR2 YFSETQ, per germline. This CDR3 contains 14 residues. The V end lost 0 bases, the J end lost 4 bases, and 9 bases lay between the germline ends. The CDR3 coding sequence is TGCGCCAGCAGCTTGGTTCCTCGGGCAGATACGCAGTATTTT. As protein: CASSLVPRADTQYF. The variable domain in full, with the rest retrieved from reference TRBV5-1 and TRBJ2-3, is KAGVTQTPRYLIKTRGQQVTLSCSPISGHRSVSWYQQTPGQGLQFLFEYFSETQRNKGNFPGRFSGRQFSNSRSEMNVSTLELGDSALYLCASSLVPRADTQYFGPGTRLTVL.

This clone showed up just a few times. CDR3 in amino acids: CASSPTGTGGIGYGYTF. CDR3 nucleotide sequence: TGTGCCAGTAGCCCTACCGGGACAGGGGGCATTGGCTATGGCTACACCTTC. The chain is built from TRBV19 and TRBJ1-2; 12 bases align to TRBD1. The V and J ends lost 6 bases and 4 bases, in that order; junction bases with no gene match: 12. The CDR3 extends over 17 amino acids. Germline values: CDR1 LNHDA, CDR2 SQIVND (reference sequence).

CDR3 sequence (DNA): TGTGCCAGCAGTGTTGTCCCTAGCGGGGGCCCACTCCAAGAGACCCAGTACTTC. Protein product: CASSVVPSGGPLQETQYF. J is TRBJ2-5 and V is TRBV2, with 10 bases identical to TRBD2. The CDR3 totals 18 residues. V shed 4 bases, J shed 1 base, and the junction held 12 bases outside the gene matches. Germline V gene data show CDR1 as SNHLY and CDR2 as FYNNEI.

Written as DNA, the CDR3 is TGTGCTAGTGGTTTAGGGGAGGGACTAGCGGGAGGTGAGCAGTTCTTC. It yields the protein CASGLGEGLAGGEQFF. The chain is built from TRBV12-5 and TRBJ2-1, with 15 bases that match TRBD2. Germline V CDR1 and CDR2: LGHNT, FRNRAP. V trimming: 3 bases; J trimming: 9 bases; junction bases outside the gene matches: 6. CDR3 size: 16 residues.

This chain uses TRBV11-1 with TRBJ1-6; D ambiguous. Germline V gene data show CDR1 as SGHAT and CDR2 as FQDESV (reference sequence). The CDR3 runs to 14 residues. Trimming pared 3 bases from V and 10 bases from J, leaving 13 bases between. CDR3 in amino acids: CASSLRLPGSPLHF. In nucleotides, the CDR3 is TGTGCCAGCAGCTTGCGACTCCCTGGGTCACCCCTCCACTTT. Looking up the rest from reference TRBV11-1 and TRBJ1-6 gives the full variable domain: EAEVAQSPRYKITEKSQAVAFWCDPISGHATLYWYRQILGQGPELLVQFQDESVVDDSQLPKDRFSAERLKGVDSTLKIQPAELGDSAMYLCASSLRLPGSPLHFGNGTRLTVT.

The rearrangement links TRBV25-1 to TRBJ2-5; a weak D match, TRBD1 (5 bases). The germline V gene encodes CDR1 MGHDK and CDR2 SYGVNS. CDR3 length equals 15 residues. V was trimmed by 1 base and J by 4 bases, leaving 13 bases between them. CDR3 in DNA: TGTGCCAGCAGTGAATCCAAGGGGAATCTAGAGACCCAGTACTTC. This sequence encodes CASSESKGNLETQYF.

This clone has at least ten counts. The chain employs TRBV2 and TRBJ2-7; tentative D call: TRBD2 (6 bases). The CDR3 covers 16 residues. CDR1 is SNHLY and CDR2 is FYNNEI in the germline V gene. Trimming took off 7 bases at V and 0 bases at J, with 19 bases between the two ends. CDR3: CASKVSGGPDSYEQYF. The CDR3 DNA follows: TGTGCCAGCAAGGTTAGCGGAGGACCGGACTCCTACGAGCAGTACTTC.

V and J are TRBV6-5 and TRBJ1-2, with TRBD1 identical over 7 bases. V gave up 6 bases and J gave up 5 bases; unmatched junction bases: 6. The V gene's germline CDR1 is MNHEY and CDR2 SVGAGI. The CDR3 length is 13 residues. CDR3 residues: CASSLGQQYGYTF. The DNA of the CDR3 is TGTGCCAGCAGCCTGGGACAGCAGTATGGCTACACCTTC.

The chain is built from TRBV6-5 and TRBJ1-6; 8 positions agree with TRBD1. The CDR3 is 14 residues long. Germline trimming cut 6 bases from V and 7 bases from J; bases unmatched to any gene: 5. CDR1 and CDR2 (germline): MNHEY, SVGAGI. CDR3: CASRKTGENSPLHF. DNA of the CDR3: TGTGCCAGCAGGAAGACAGGGGAAAATTCACCCCTCCACTTT.

This sequence joins TRBV7-9 and TRBJ1-5; a possible D gene is TRBD1 (6 bases). V lost 5 bases to trimming and J lost 6 bases, with 17 bases between them. Germline loops: CDR1 SEHNR, CDR2 FQNEAQ (reference sequence). CDR3 size: 15 residues. The CDR3 bases are TGTGCCAGCAGCACCGGGGACAATGCTCGTCAGCCCCAGCATTTT. Its protein product is CASSTGDNARQPQHF.

This chain uses TRBV12-3 or TRBV12-4 with TRBJ1-5; D gene ambiguous. This CDR3 spans 12 amino acids. The ends were cut back, 3 bases at V and 2 bases at J, with 2 bases in the middle. The CDR3 region is CASSFGNQPQHF. The CDR3 DNA sequence: TGTGCCAGCAGTTTCGGCAATCAGCCCCAGCATTTT.

The chain employs TRBV30 and TRBJ2-5, with unresolved D. The germline V gene has CDR1 GTSNPN and CDR2 SVGIG (reference sequence). CDR3 size: 13 residues. Trimming pared 0 bases from V and 3 bases from J, leaving 8 bases between. The CDR3 reads CAWSVNTEETQYF. The DNA of the CDR3 is TGTGCCTGGAGTGTAAATACAGAAGAGACCCAGTACTTC.

The J gene is TRBJ1-6, the V gene TRBV6-6; 7 bases agree with TRBD1. Germline lookup yields CDR1 MNHNY and CDR2 SVGAGI (reference sequence). This CDR3 is built from 13 residues. V lost 6 bases to trimming and J lost 7 bases; unmatched junction nucleotides: 3. The CDR3 loop reads CASRRDRNSPLHF. In nucleotides, the CDR3 is TGTGCCAGCAGACGGGACAGAAATTCACCCCTCCACTTT.

This sequence joins TRBV6-5 and TRBJ2-7; a weak D match, TRBD2 (6 bases). CDR1 and CDR2 from the germline V gene are MNHEY and SVGAGI. There are 15 residues in the CDR3. Deletions cut 4 bases from V and 0 bases from J, with 13 bases between. CDR3 DNA: TGTGCCAGCAGTTCCGTGACTAGTCTCTCCTACGAGCAGTACTTC. Its protein product is CASSSVTSLSYEQYF.

V gene TRBV19 combines with J gene TRBJ2-7; maybe TRBD2 (5 bases). The CDR3 length is 14 residues. CDR1 LNHDA and CDR2 SQIVND come from the germline V gene (reference sequence). Trimming took off 5 bases at V and 2 bases at J, with 13 bases between the two ends. Here the CDR3 DNA reads TGTGCCAGTAGTCTCCGGACTGACGCCTACGAGCAGTACTTC. As protein: CASSLRTDAYEQYF. Using reference TRBV19 and TRBJ2-7 for the parts outside the CDR3, the full variable domain is DGGITQSPKYLFRKEGQNVTLSCEQNLNHDAMYWYRQDPGQGLRLIYYSQIVNDFQKGDIAEGYSVSREKKESFPLTVTSAQKNPTAFYLCASSLRTDAYEQYFGPGTRLTVT.

The chain uses TRBV4-2 and TRBJ2-7, with 7 bases fitting TRBD2. The length of the CDR3 is 12 residues. V shed 7 bases, J shed 2 bases, and the junction held 2 bases outside the gene matches. The V gene's germline CDR1 is LGHNA and CDR2 YNFKEQ. As DNA, the CDR3 is TGTGCCAGCACCAGCGGGGCCTACGAGCAGTACGTC. Translation: CASTSGAYEQYV.

J is TRBJ1-5 and V is TRBV19; D is perhaps TRBD1 (6 bases). V was trimmed by 4 bases and J by 0 bases, leaving 10 bases between them. Germline V gives CDR1 LNHDA, CDR2 SQIVND (reference sequence). This CDR3 region has 15 residues. For the CDR3, the DNA is TGTGCCAGTAGTAGAAGGACAGATAGCAATCAGCCCCAGCATTTT. It translates to CASSRRTDSNQPQHF.

This chain links TRBV5-1 with TRBJ1-2; TRBD1 might be the D (5 bases). Per the germline V gene, CDR1 is SGHRS and CDR2 is YFSETQ. V was pared by 1 base and J by 7 bases, with 20 bases between. The length of the CDR3 is 16 residues. CDR3 protein: CASSLNLARDERGYTF. CDR3 in DNA: TGCGCCAGCAGCTTGAATTTAGCCAGGGATGAGCGTGGCTACACCTTC.

The chain couples TRBV7-2 to TRBJ2-1; 10 bases fit TRBD1. The ends lost 5 bases at V and 9 bases at J; junction bases unmatched: 4. Germline values: CDR1 SGHTA, CDR2 FQGNSA. CDR3 length: 13 residues. CDR3 nucleotide sequence: TGTGCCAGCAGCCCGACAGGGGGCCTTGAGCAGTTCTTC. This translates into CASSPTGGLEQFF.

The rearrangement links TRBV3-1 (or the pseudogene TRBV3-2) to TRBJ2-2; D remains ambiguous. The CDR3 runs to 10 residues. V lost 8 bases and J lost 7, with 5 bases in between. CDR1 is LGHDT, CDR2 YNNKEL, per germline (reference sequence). CDR3 sequence reads: CASGSGELFF. The CDR3 DNA reads TGTGCCAGCGGCAGCGGGGAGCTGTTTTTT.

The CDR3 DNA follows: TGTGCCACCAGTGAGGTTGCTACGGGACTAGCATCCGGCAATGAGCAGTTCTTC. Translated: CATSEVATGLASGNEQFF. This chain connects TRBV24-1 to TRBJ2-1, with 9 bases that match TRBD2. Germline V CDR1 and CDR2: KGHDR, SFDVKD. Trimming took 4 bases from V and 6 from J; bases not matched to a gene: 15. CDR3 size: 18 residues.

This sequence joins TRBV24-1 and TRBJ1-1; TRBD1 is a possible D gene (5 bases). This CDR3 is 13 amino acids long. Germline V gene sequence: CDR1 KGHDR, CDR2 SFDVKD. V shed 5 bases and J shed 1 base, with 7 bases lying between them. The CDR3 reads CATSGQSNTEAFF. CDR3 coding DNA: TGTGCCACCAGTGGACAGTCGAACACTGAAGCTTTCTTT.

This clone was counted between two and nine times. The chain carries TRBV30 and TRBJ2-3, with D hard to call. The CDR3 loop spans 17 amino acids. The V end lost 2 bases, the J end lost 4 bases, and 22 bases lay between the germline ends. The germline CDR1 and CDR2 sequences are GTSNPN and SVGIG (reference sequence). In DNA, the CDR3 is TGTGCCTGGAGTAAAACTTATCGTACAGAAAGCCCAGATACGCAGTATTTT. Its translation is CAWSKTYRTESPDTQYF. Variable domain in full (rest from reference TRBV30 and TRBJ2-3): SQTIHQWPATLVQPVGSPLSLECTVEGTSNPNLYWYRQAAGRGLQLLFYSVGIGQISSEVPQNLSASRPQDRQFILSSKKLLLSDSGFYLCAWSKTYRTESPDTQYFGPGTRLTVL.